Below are 16 T cell receptor beta chains sequenced from a single sample in a study of T cell responses to AZD1222 COVID-19 vaccine. Sequencing was performed with immunoSEQ multiplex PCR; in TCRdb, only in-frame clones are kept and a portion is missing. The table has around 180,000 clones, just over 85% seen once. Sample: peripheral blood, taken on day 0 of AZD1222 vaccination. These receptors originate from an adult in good health.

The sample holds a few counts of this clone. V usage is TRBV3-1 (or the pseudogene TRBV3-2) and J usage is TRBJ1-2; no firm D call. Trimming pared 4 bases from V and 2 bases from J, leaving 8 bases between. The CDR3 is made up of 13 amino acids. Germline loops: CDR1 LGHDT, CDR2 YNNKEL (reference sequence). The CDR3 spells CASSPARNYGYTF. The CDR3 region has the DNA TGTGCCAGCAGCCCCGCCAGGAACTATGGCTACACCTTC.

This clone was counted between two and nine times. The chain couples TRBV19 to TRBJ2-3; no reliable D call. The ends were cut back, 4 bases at V and 12 bases at J, with 11 bases in the middle. This CDR3 has 11 amino acids. Per germline, CDR1 LNHDA and CDR2 SQIVND (reference sequence). CDR3: CASSTPSFQYF. CDR3 DNA: TGTGCCAGTAGTACGCCTAGTTTCCAGTATTTT.

This chain links TRBV15 with TRBJ2-2; the D is unclear. Deletions cut 5 bases from V and 4 bases from J, with 8 bases between. This CDR3 has 13 amino acids. Looked up from germline, CDR1 is LNHNV and CDR2 is YYDKDF (reference sequence). Written as DNA, the CDR3 is TGTGCCACCAGCCCCCGGAGCACCGGGGAGCTGTTTTTT. Translating gives CATSPRSTGELFF.

In this sample, this clone turned up once. This sequence joins TRBV9 and TRBJ1-3; 7 bases fit TRBD1. The CDR3 is 16 amino acids. Trimming cost V 1 base and J 4 bases; bases outside gene matches: 8. CDR1 SGDLS and CDR2 YYNGEE come from the germline V gene. CDR3 protein: CASSVKTGSRGNTIYF. The CDR3, as DNA: TGTGCCAGCAGCGTAAAGACAGGGTCAAGGGGAAACACCATATATTTT.

The chain couples TRBV12-3 or TRBV12-4 to TRBJ2-2, with 7 bases lining up with TRBD1. CDR3 size: 13 residues. V dropped 5 bases and J dropped 7; count of bases not matched to a gene: 4. The CDR3: CASSQNRGGELFF. In DNA, the CDR3 is TGTGCCAGCAGTCAGAACAGGGGCGGGGAGCTGTTTTTT.

The rearrangement links TRBV20-1 to TRBJ2-7; D ambiguous. V was pared by 5 bases and J by 4 bases, with 6 bases between. This CDR3 is built from 10 residues. CDR1 and CDR2 (germline): DFQATT, SNEGSKA (reference sequence). The CDR3 spells CSALNYEQYF. DNA of the CDR3: TGCAGTGCTTTGAATTACGAGCAGTACTTC.

This clone was observed a handful of times. The chain links TRBV7-9 to TRBJ1-2, with TRBD1 matching over 9 bases. Germline trimming cut 5 bases from V and 4 bases from J; bases unmatched to any gene: 14. Germline CDR1 reads SEHNR; CDR2 reads FQNEAQ (reference sequence). CDR3 length: 17 amino acids. CDR3 amino acids: CASSPGGRDRVVYGYTF. The CDR3 DNA follows: TGTGCCAGCAGCCCCGGGGGTCGGGACAGGGTCGTCTATGGCTACACCTTC.

This clone was counted a single time. CDR3 in DNA: TGTGCCAGCAGCGCAGGACTCGGGCGAGAGACCCAGTACTTC. Encoded protein: CASSAGLGRETQYF. The V and J genes are TRBV9 and TRBJ2-5; TRBD2 might be the D (5 bases). V gave up 3 bases and J gave up 4 bases, with 13 bases separating them. Germline V gene sequence: CDR1 SGDLS, CDR2 YYNGEE. The CDR3 is made up of 14 amino acids.

V usage is TRBV6-6 and J usage is TRBJ2-7; tentative D call: TRBD1 (6 bases). V was clipped by 2 bases and J by 2 bases, with 13 bases between them. The CDR3 has 15 amino acids. Per germline, CDR1 MNHNY and CDR2 SVGAGI (reference sequence). The CDR3 loop reads CASSYPTGTAYEQYF. The CDR3 nucleotides are TGTGCCAGCAGTTACCCGACAGGTACCGCCTACGAGCAGTACTTC.

The V gene is TRBV27, the J gene TRBJ2-5, with 7 bases lining up with TRBD2. CDR3 size: 13 residues. With 6 bases clipped from V and 4 bases from J, the junction kept 5 bases outside the gene matches. Germline-derived CDR1 and CDR2 are MNHEY and SMNVEV (reference sequence). In nucleotides, the CDR3 is TGTGCCAGCAGATCTAGCGGCGGAGAGACCCAGTACTTC. Translation gives CASRSSGGETQYF.

This clone came up a few times. V usage is TRBV3-1 (or the pseudogene TRBV3-2) and J usage is TRBJ2-7; perhaps TRBD1 as D (6 bases). V lost 0 bases and J lost 0, with 15 bases in between. In germline, CDR1 is LGHDT, CDR2 YNNKEL (reference sequence). The CDR3 has 17 amino acids. CDR3: CASSQEMSRGSSYEQYF. CDR3 nucleotide sequence: TGTGCCAGCAGCCAAGAGATGTCGAGGGGGAGCTCCTACGAGCAGTACTTC.

This rearrangement joins TRBV5-1 to TRBJ2-5; D is uncertain. Germline V CDR1 and CDR2: SGHRS, YFSETQ. There are 14 residues in the CDR3. Trimming took off 0 bases at V and 0 bases at J, with 6 bases between the two ends. In DNA form, the CDR3 reads TGCGCCAGCAGCTTGGGTCGGAACCAAGAGACCCAGTACTTC. It specifies CASSLGRNQETQYF.

The chain links TRBV4-2 to TRBJ2-7, with 9 bases identical to TRBD1. Trimming took 1 base from V and 0 from J; bases not matched to a gene: 1. This CDR3 region has 15 residues. Germline V gene lookup returns CDR1 LGHNA and CDR2 YNFKEQ. In DNA form, the CDR3 reads TGTGCCAGCAGCCAAGTGACAGGGGGCTCCTACGAGCAGTACTTC. This encodes CASSQVTGGSYEQYF.

This clone was counted a single time. The V gene is TRBV19, the J gene TRBJ2-2, with 9 bases fitting TRBD1. V lost 9 bases to trimming and J lost 2 bases; unmatched junction nucleotides: 7. CDR3 length: 15 residues. CDR1 is LNHDA, CDR2 SQIVND, per germline (reference sequence). CDR3: CASQGTGTNTGELFF. As DNA, the CDR3 is TGTGCCAGCCAGGGGACAGGGACTAACACCGGGGAGCTGTTTTTT.

J is TRBJ2-3 and V is TRBV24-1, with 8 bases identical to TRBD2. CDR1 KGHDR and CDR2 SFDVKD come from the germline V gene. The trim removed 7 bases at V and 1 base at J, leaving 6 bases unmatched. The CDR3 has 15 residues. As DNA, the CDR3 is TGTGCCACCAGCAAAGGGCGGGAGGGCACAGATACGCAGTATTTT. Translated: CATSKGREGTDTQYF.

This chain links TRBV5-4 with TRBJ1-1; D unclear. The CDR3 length is 13 residues. Germline V gene data show CDR1 as SGHNT and CDR2 as YYREEE (reference sequence). The V end lost 1 base, the J end lost 3 bases, and 7 bases lay between the germline ends. The CDR3 loop reads CASSLNGDTEAFF. CDR3 in DNA: TGTGCCAGCAGCTTGAATGGGGACACTGAAGCTTTCTTT.